These 32 T cell receptor beta chains came from one sample sequenced in a study of OX40 agonist ivuxolimab in advanced cancers. The repertoire was sequenced with immunoSEQ multiplex PCR; TCRdb's copy has only in-frame clones and lacks some. This repertoire shows tens of thousands of clones, more than 90% found once; its top ten account for around 27%. The input for sequencing was CD4+ or CD8+ T cells sorted from blood, taken in a trial of the OX40 agonist ivuxolimab. Receptors were obtained from an adult with an advanced solid tumor such as melanoma, head and neck, liver or kidney cancer.

V gene TRBV9 combines with J gene TRBJ2-3; D gene uncertain. The CDR3 is 12 residues long. V lost 8 bases and J 0 bases, leaving 7 bases between the germline ends. The germline gives CDR1 SGDLS, CDR2 YYNGEE. In DNA form, the CDR3 reads TGTGCCAGTTCGTGGAGCACAGATACGCAGTATTTT. It yields the protein CASSWSTDTQYF.

This chain joins TRBV19 and TRBJ1-6, with D possibly matching TRBD1 (5 bases). CDR3 length: 13 amino acids. Trimming took 6 bases from V and 10 from J, leaving 13 bases between them. CDR1 is LNHDA, CDR2 SQIVND, per germline (reference sequence). The CDR3 nucleotides are TGTGCCAGTAGCTGGACATTGGGGTCACCCCTCCACTTT. Translating it yields CASSWTLGSPLHF.

The rearrangement joins TRBV19 to TRBJ1-5; no reliable D call. V gave up 3 bases and J gave up 2 bases, with 11 bases separating them. CDR3 length: 15 residues. CDR1 and CDR2 (germline): LNHDA, SQIVND (reference sequence). The CDR3 loop reads CASSIRADGNQPQHF. In nucleotides, the CDR3 is TGTGCCAGTAGTATCCGAGCAGATGGCAATCAGCCCCAGCATTTT.

V is TRBV7-3 and J is TRBJ2-5; 10 bases are shared with TRBD1. This CDR3 region has 16 residues. The trim removed 6 bases at V and 2 bases at J, leaving 9 bases unmatched. Germline V gene lookup returns CDR1 SGHTA and CDR2 FQGTGA. The CDR3 nucleotides read TGTGCCAGCAGATGGCCGGGACAGGGGATACAAGAGACCCAGTACTTC. Translating it yields CASRWPGQGIQETQYF.

This rearrangement joins TRBV9 to TRBJ2-1; no clear D gene. Germline V gene lookup returns CDR1 SGDLS and CDR2 YYNGEE. V was cut by 0 bases and J by 7 bases, with 11 bases left in between. This CDR3 has 14 residues. Here the CDR3 reads CASSVGYGDNEQFF. For the CDR3, the DNA is TGTGCCAGCAGCGTAGGGTACGGAGATAATGAGCAGTTCTTC.

The V gene is TRBV4-1, the J gene TRBJ2-7; TRBD2 agrees at 12 bases. Germline V CDR1 and CDR2: MGHRA, YSYEKL. V lost 4 bases and J lost 1; bases outside the gene matches: 5. The CDR3 loop spans 16 amino acids. The CDR3 sequence: CASSRETSGGSYEQYF. CDR3 DNA: TGCGCCAGCAGCCGCGAGACTAGCGGGGGTTCCTACGAGCAGTACTTC.

In DNA form, the CDR3 reads TGTGCCACCAGCAGAGGAGCGGGGGGGAGGGAGACCCAGTACTTC. Residues: CATSRGAGGRETQYF. The chain combines TRBV15 with TRBJ2-5; TRBD2 matches at 10 bases. The CDR3 has 15 amino acids. Germline V gene sequence: CDR1 LNHNV, CDR2 YYDKDF (reference sequence). V lost 1 base to trimming and J lost 5 bases; unmatched junction nucleotides: 4.

This clone was recorded a few times. This sequence joins TRBV25-1 and TRBJ2-3; D assignment may be TRBD1 or TRBD2 (7 bases each). This CDR3 region has 17 residues. The germline V gene encodes CDR1 MGHDK and CDR2 SYGVNS. Trimming left V 0 bases short and J 4 bases short, with 17 bases between. The CDR3 coding sequence is TGTGCCAGCAGTGAATACCCCGACAGGGAGGGAGCAGATACGCAGTATTTT. This sequence encodes CASSEYPDREGADTQYF.

This clone was detected only a few times. This sequence joins TRBV2 and TRBJ1-1; 8 bases are shared with TRBD1. The length of the CDR3 is 14 residues. The V segment lost 6 bases and the J segment 5 bases; nucleotides outside the gene matches: 8. Germline V gene lookup returns CDR1 SNHLY and CDR2 FYNNEI. Here the CDR3 reads CASSLRGPGTEAFF. CDR3 nucleotide sequence: TGTGCCAGCAGCCTCAGGGGGCCGGGGACTGAAGCTTTCTTT.

This chain uses TRBV19 with TRBJ2-2; no clear D. CDR1 and CDR2 (germline): LNHDA, SQIVND (reference sequence). The CDR3 totals 15 residues. Trimming took off 6 bases at V and 5 bases at J, with 16 bases between the two ends. The CDR3 coding sequence is TGTGCCAGTAGGATGATGGCTGGCGAGACCGGGGAGCTGTTTTTT. This sequence encodes CASRMMAGETGELFF.

The rearrangement links TRBV15 to TRBJ2-2; no reliable D call. CDR1 and CDR2 (germline): LNHNV, YYDKDF (reference sequence). The CDR3 spans 14 residues. Trimming cost V 0 bases and J 5 bases, with 7 bases left between them. In nucleotides, the CDR3 is TGTGCCACCAGCAGAGATCAGTGGACCGGGGAGCTGTTTTTT. It codes for CATSRDQWTGELFF.

The chain employs TRBV27 and TRBJ2-1; the match to TRBD2 covers 8 bases. The CDR3 runs 15 residues. The J segment lost 6 bases and the V segment lost 2 bases, leaving 6 bases of the junction unmatched. Germline values: CDR1 MNHEY, CDR2 SMNVEV (reference sequence). The CDR3: CASSLDGGAVNEQFF. The CDR3 nucleotides read TGTGCCAGCAGTTTAGACGGGGGGGCAGTCAATGAGCAGTTCTTC.

CDR3 DNA: TGTGCCAGCAGCTACCTAGCGGGAGCCTACAATGAGCAGTTCTTC. Its translation: CASSYLAGAYNEQFF. This chain joins TRBV13 and TRBJ2-1, with 10 bases fitting TRBD2. V was pared by 4 bases and J by 2 bases, with 2 bases of the junction left unmatched. The CDR3 contains 15 residues. CDR1 is PRHDT and CDR2 is FYEKMQ in the germline V gene (reference sequence).

The J gene is TRBJ2-2, the V gene TRBV5-6; weak D call: TRBD2 (6 bases). Germline V CDR1 and CDR2: SGHDT, YYEEEE. V lost 9 bases and J 7 bases, leaving 10 bases between the germline ends. The CDR3 is made up of 11 amino acids. The CDR3 DNA is TGTGCCACCTCAGCGGGCGGGGAGCTGTTTTTT. Residues: CATSAGGELFF. Based on the CDR3 plus reference TRBV5-6 and TRBJ2-2, the full variable domain is DAGVTQSPTHLIKTRGQQVTLRCSPKSGHDTVSWYQQALGQGPQFIFQYYEEEERQRGNFPDRFSGHQFPNYSSELNVNALLLGDSALYLCATSAGGELFFGEGSRLTVL.

The chain links TRBV30 to TRBJ1-3; D not certain. The V gene lost 3 bases and the J gene lost 0 bases, with 12 bases spanning the gap. The germline V gene encodes CDR1 GTSNPN and CDR2 SVGIG (reference sequence). The CDR3 is 15 residues long. CDR3 DNA: TGTGCCTGGAGGGAGAGACACAACTCTGGAAACACCATATATTTT. Protein sequence: CAWRERHNSGNTIYF. The whole variable domain, remainder taken from reference TRBV30 and TRBJ1-3, is SQTIHQWPATLVQPVGSPLSLECTVEGTSNPNLYWYRQAAGRGLQLLFYSVGIGQISSEVPQNLSASRPQDRQFILSSKKLLLSDSGFYLCAWRERHNSGNTIYFGEGSWLTVV.

This rearrangement joins TRBV28 to TRBJ2-7; D gene uncertain. CDR1 and CDR2 (germline): MDHEN, SYDVKM. The CDR3 extends over 12 amino acids. Trimming stripped 5 bases from V and 3 bases from J, with 8 bases between. CDR3 residues: CASSHTSYEQYF. In nucleotides, the CDR3 is TGTGCCAGCAGTCACACAAGCTACGAGCAGTACTTC.

CDR3 in amino acids: CASSQDRTGHYEQYF. The CDR3 coding sequence is TGCGCCAGCAGCCAAGATCGGACGGGACACTACGAGCAGTACTTC. This chain uses TRBV4-3 with TRBJ2-7; a weak D match, TRBD1 (6 bases). The germline V gene has CDR1 LGHNA and CDR2 YSLEER. The CDR3 loop spans 15 amino acids. V was cut by 0 bases and J by 3 bases, with 12 bases left in between.

The rearrangement links TRBV9 to TRBJ2-7; 8 positions match TRBD1. The J segment lost 4 bases and the V segment lost 3 bases, leaving 6 bases of the junction unmatched. This CDR3 contains 14 residues. The germline V gene has CDR1 SGDLS and CDR2 YYNGEE. The CDR3 reads CASSEAGGPYEQYF. In DNA form, the CDR3 reads TGTGCCAGCAGCGAGGCAGGGGGCCCATACGAGCAGTACTTC.

The gene calls are TRBV30 and TRBJ1-1; D ambiguous. Germline-derived CDR1 and CDR2 are GTSNPN and SVGIG (reference sequence). The CDR3 sequence is 14 residues long. Trimming took off 0 bases at V and 4 bases at J, with 12 bases between the two ends. The CDR3 loop reads CAWSVGRLGTEAFF. The CDR3 DNA follows: TGTGCCTGGAGTGTAGGCCGCCTGGGCACTGAAGCTTTCTTT.

About this clone: The same CDR3 can be traced to other DNA sequences in this sample. The CDR3 here is CASSLSGSSYNEQFF. The CDR3 DNA is TGTGCCAGCAGTTTATCGGGCAGCTCCTACAATGAGCAGTTCTTC. This chain connects TRBV27 to TRBJ2-1; D is uncertain. V lost 0 bases and J 0 bases, leaving 6 bases between the germline ends. There are 15 residues in the CDR3. The germline V gene has CDR1 MNHEY and CDR2 SMNVEV (reference sequence).

By frequency in the sample, this clone is medium-sized. The chain is built from TRBV7-9 and TRBJ1-1, with unresolved D. The germline CDR1 and CDR2 sequences are SEHNR and FQNEAQ (reference sequence). This CDR3 has 14 amino acids. The germline V and J ends were trimmed by 3 bases and 0 bases, with 8 bases remaining between them. CDR3 DNA: TGTGCCAGCAGCTTGGGAGGGATGAACACTGAAGCTTTCTTT. Its translation is CASSLGGMNTEAFF.

In nucleotides, the CDR3 is TGTGCCAGCAGTTTACGGGCTGAGAACACCGGGGAGCTGTTTTTT. Residues: CASSLRAENTGELFF. J is TRBJ2-2 and V is TRBV27, with D uncertain. The ends were cut back, 2 bases at V and 1 base at J, with 8 bases in the middle. CDR3 length: 15 residues. CDR1 is MNHEY and CDR2 is SMNVEV in the germline V gene (reference sequence).

The J gene is TRBJ2-1, the V gene TRBV9; 7 positions agree with TRBD1. J lost 8 bases, V lost 3 bases, and 5 bases had no gene match. The CDR3 has 13 residues. Germline V gene data show CDR1 as SGDLS and CDR2 as YYNGEE. CDR3 loop: CASSATGVDEQFF. CDR3 coding DNA: TGTGCCAGCAGCGCTACAGGGGTCGATGAGCAGTTCTTC.

CDR3 protein: CASSLSRWGEQYF. CDR3 bases: TGTGCCAGCAGTTTAAGCAGGTGGGGAGAGCAGTACTTC. J is TRBJ2-7 and V is TRBV28, with unresolved D. The V end lost 2 bases, the J end lost 7 bases, and 12 bases lay between the germline ends. The CDR3 totals 13 residues. Germline V gene sequence: CDR1 MDHEN, CDR2 SYDVKM.

This chain uses TRBV2 with TRBJ2-5; TRBD2 agrees at 13 bases. The end of the DNA aligns better with TRBJ2-7, so the J call may be wrong. This CDR3 has 16 residues. Germline CDR1 and CDR2: SNHLY and FYNNEI. Here the CDR3 DNA reads TGTGCCACGCTAGGACTAGCGGGAGAGGGAGGGTACGAGCAGTACTTC. It specifies CATLGLAGEGGYEQYF.

This chain joins TRBV6-6 and TRBJ1-6; possibly TRBD1 for D (5 bases). V was trimmed by 0 bases and J by 9 bases, leaving 9 bases between them. Per the germline V gene, CDR1 is MNHNY and CDR2 is SVGAGI (reference sequence). The CDR3 is 14 amino acids. The CDR3 DNA is TGTGCCAGCAGTTACTCAGGGGAGAGTTCACCCCTCCACTTT. It is translated as CASSYSGESSPLHF.

The chain links TRBV5-1 to TRBJ2-3; D possibly corresponds to TRBD2 (5 bases). Trimming cost V 0 bases and J 4 bases, with 15 bases left between them. Germline CDR1 reads SGHRS; CDR2 reads YFSETQ. The CDR3 length is 16 residues. CDR3 DNA sequence: TGCGCCAGCAGCTTGGTATATGGGAGAGAGGCAGATACGCAGTATTTT. This translates into CASSLVYGREADTQYF.

This chain links TRBV9 with TRBJ2-7; TRBD2 matches at 12 bases. The V gene's germline CDR1 is SGDLS and CDR2 YYNGEE. CDR3 length: 13 residues. V lost 7 bases to trimming and J lost 1 base; unmatched junction nucleotides: 0. CDR3 in amino acids: CASGTSGSYEQYF. In DNA form, the CDR3 reads TGTGCCAGCGGGACTAGCGGGTCCTACGAGCAGTACTTC.

This clone was seen only once. The chain recombines TRBV11-2 with TRBJ2-7, with 8 positions matching TRBD2. CDR3 length: 16 amino acids. V was clipped by 0 bases and J by 3 bases; unmatched bases: 7. Germline CDR1 and CDR2: SGHAT and FQNNGV. The chain's CDR3 is CASSLDLSGSGYEQYF. CDR3 nucleotide sequence: TGTGCCAGCAGCTTAGATCTAAGCGGGAGTGGCTACGAGCAGTACTTC. The full variable domain, in which reference TRBV11-2 and TRBJ2-7 provide the parts outside the CDR3, is EAGVAQSPRYKIIEKRQSVAFWCNPISGHATLYWYQQILGQGPKLLIQFQNNGVVDDSQLPKDRFSAERLKGVDSTLKIQPAKLEDSAVYLCASSLDLSGSGYEQYFGPGTRLTVT.

This chain links TRBV7-2 with TRBJ2-1; TRBD2 agrees at 11 bases. The CDR3 sequence is 16 residues long. The junction had 4 bases not matched to a gene; V was cut back by 1 base and J by 5 bases. Looked up from germline, CDR1 is SGHTA and CDR2 is FQGNSA. The CDR3 region has the DNA TGTGCCAGCAGCTTAGAGGCGGGACTAGCGGACAATGAGCAGTTCTTC. It yields the protein CASSLEAGLADNEQFF.

The CDR3 loop is CASSSTSGSYEQYF. CDR3 bases: TGTGCCAGCAGCTCGACTAGCGGATCCTACGAGCAGTACTTC. The rearrangement joins TRBV7-9 to TRBJ2-7; 9 bases are a match to TRBD2. Germline assignment: CDR1 SEHNR and CDR2 FQNEAQ (reference sequence). This CDR3 is built from 14 residues. The V gene end was trimmed by 4 bases and the J gene end by 1 base; junction bases not matched to a gene: 2.

This chain links TRBV10-2 with TRBJ1-1; D is possibly TRBD1 (5 bases). The V end lost 5 bases, the J end lost 1 base, and 20 bases lay between the germline ends. The CDR3 runs 17 residues. Germline V gene data show CDR1 as WSHSY and CDR2 as SAAADI. CDR3 sequence: CASSTQAGTTPNTEAFF. The CDR3 region has the DNA TGCGCCAGCAGTACTCAGGCAGGGACTACGCCGAACACTGAAGCTTTCTTT.